These T cell receptor beta chains were read from a single sample in a study of blood T cell repertoires in COVID-19. Profiling relied on immunoSEQ multiplex PCR, and the TCRdb table lists in-frame clones only, not all of them. The sample holds about 54,000 clones; roughly four fifths are singletons and the top ten take roughly 4.8%. Source material: peripheral blood. These receptors came from a woman aged 60 to 75 with acute or convalescent COVID-19. CDR3s include the opening cysteine and the closing phenylalanine or tryptophan. The D gene is left open where the match is weak. Expanded clones get a size class; other rows say once, few or many, or leave the size out.

clone size	V gene	J gene	D gene	CDR3 protein	CDR3 DNA
NA	TRBV9	TRBJ1-1	NA	CASSAQLNTEAFF	TGTGCCAGCAGCGCACAGTTGAACACTGAAGCTTTCTTT
NA	TRBV28	TRBJ1-4	TRBD1	CASSGKGAREKLFF	TGTGCCAGCAGTGGTAAGGGGGCCAGGGAAAAACTGTTTTTT
NA	TRBV10-1	TRBJ2-5	TRBD2	CASSEGGTSQETQYF	TGCGCCAGCAGTGAGGGGGGGACTAGCCAAGAGACCCAGTACTTC
NA	TRBV11-2	TRBJ2-7	NA	CASTNLASQGYEQYF	TGTGCCAGCACCAACTTAGCATCCCAGGGTTACGAGCAGTACTTC
NA	TRBV28	TRBJ1-5	NA	CASTTWQGGSNQPQHF	TGTGCCAGCACCACGTGGCAGGGAGGTAGCAATCAGCCCCAGCATTTT
once	TRBV19	TRBJ1-5	NA	CASSIAPIFLGAQHF	TGTGCCAGTAGTATAGCCCCGATATTCCTCGGGGCCCAGCATTTT
NA	TRBV10-1	TRBJ1-2	NA	CASSESPGAPYGYTF	TGCGCCAGCAGTGAGTCCCCAGGGGCCCCCTATGGCTACACCTTC
NA	TRBV28	TRBJ2-7	TRBD1	CASSLGTVDEQYF	TGTGCCAGCAGCCTAGGGACAGTCGACGAGCAGTACTTC
NA	TRBV4-2	TRBJ1-4	TRBD1	CASSQDSERWDRGLKLFF	TGTGCCAGCAGCCAAGATAGCGAGCGATGGGACAGGGGGCTTAAACTGTTTTTT
NA	TRBV5-6	TRBJ1-1	NA	CASSLAGSTEAFF	TGTGCCAGCAGCTTGGCCGGGAGCACTGAAGCTTTCTTT
NA	TRBV24-1	TRBJ2-1	NA	CATSDQGHEQFF	TGTGCCACCAGTGATCAGGGGCATGAGCAGTTCTTC
NA	TRBV6-1	TRBJ2-7	TRBD2	CASSEGGGWTREQYF	TGTGCCAGCAGTGAGGGGGGGGGATGGACTAGGGAGCAGTACTTC
NA	TRBV19	TRBJ2-7	TRBD2	CASKEAGGDEQYF	TGTGCCAGTAAAGAGGCGGGAGGGGACGAGCAGTACTTC
NA	TRBV3-1/TRBV3-2	TRBJ1-1	NA	CASSPGGAEAFF	TGTGCCAGCAGCCCCGGAGGGGCTGAAGCTTTCTTT
NA	TRBV12-3/TRBV12-4	TRBJ2-7	NA	CASSWQYEQYF	TGTGCCAGCAGTTGGCAGTACGAGCAGTACTTC
NA	TRBV6-5	TRBJ2-3	NA	CASSRGTGSGDTQYF	TGTGCCAGCAGTCGGGGAACGGGATCGGGGGATACGCAGTATTTT
NA	TRBV6-5	TRBJ1-4	NA	CASTWLGGANEKLFF	TGTGCCAGCACCTGGCTTGGGGGCGCAAATGAAAAACTGTTTTTT
few	TRBV5-4	TRBJ2-3	TRBD2	CASSATSGGRGDTQYF	TGTGCCAGCAGCGCCACTAGCGGGGGGCGCGGTGATACGCAGTATTTT
NA	TRBV15	TRBJ1-4	NA	CATSRKNRFNEKLFF	TGTGCCACCAGCAGAAAAAACAGGTTTAATGAAAAACTGTTTTTT
NA	TRBV12-3/TRBV12-4	TRBJ2-2	NA	CASSSVPGELFF	TGTGCCAGCAGTTCAGTCCCCGGGGAGCTGTTTTTT
NA	TRBV6-5	TRBJ2-4	TRBD2	CASSPRLAGKNIQYF	TGTGCCAGCAGTCCCCGACTAGCGGGCAAAAACATTCAGTACTTC
NA	TRBV10-3	TRBJ1-1	NA	CAISESGVNTEAFF	TGTGCCATCAGTGAGAGTGGAGTGAACACTGAAGCTTTCTTT
NA	TRBV15	TRBJ1-2	TRBD1	CATSRDRQGEGYTF	TGTGCCACCAGCAGAGATAGACAGGGAGAAGGCTACACCTTC
NA	TRBV6-5	TRBJ1-1	TRBD1	CASSYSTGVEAFF	TGTGCCAGCAGTTACTCAACAGGGGTTGAAGCTTTCTTT
NA	TRBV19	TRBJ1-3	TRBD1	CASSSGQGDGNTIYF	TGTGCCAGTAGTTCGGGACAGGGAGATGGAAACACCATATATTTT
NA	TRBV14	TRBJ1-2	NA	CASSPNRDTYGYTF	TGTGCCAGCAGCCCTAATCGGGACACCTATGGCTACACCTTC
NA	TRBV5-1	TRBJ1-4	NA	CASSGGRTNEKLFF	TGCGCCAGCTCGGGGGGTAGAACTAATGAAAAACTGTTTTTT
few	TRBV19	TRBJ2-7	TRBD1	CASSALTGGNYEQYF	TGTGCCAGTAGTGCCCTCACAGGGGGGAACTACGAGCAGTACTTC
NA	TRBV5-4	TRBJ1-2	TRBD1	CASSLAGTGVYGYTF	TGTGCCAGCAGCTTGGCCGGGACAGGGGTATATGGCTACACCTTC
NA	TRBV10-3	TRBJ1-1	NA	CAISETGTDRGEAFF	TGTGCCATCAGTGAAACAGGAACCGACCGCGGTGAAGCTTTCTTT
once	TRBV2	TRBJ1-6	NA	CASSEGRTGLVPLHF	TGTGCCAGCAGTGAAGGGCGTACGGGTCTCGTACCCCTCCACTTT
NA	TRBV6-1	TRBJ1-2	TRBD1	CASSEVDRAGGYYGYTF	TGTGCCAGCAGTGAAGTGGACAGGGCAGGGGGATACTATGGCTACACCTTC
NA	TRBV30	TRBJ1-2	TRBD1	CAWSWDFGQGPNYGYTF	TGTGCCTGGAGTTGGGATTTCGGACAGGGGCCCAACTATGGCTACACCTTC
NA	TRBV29-1	TRBJ2-7	NA	CSVLDSWSYEQYF	TGCAGCGTCCTAGACTCGTGGTCCTACGAGCAGTACTTC
few	TRBV19	TRBJ2-7	NA	CASSMGGGYEQYF	TGTGCCAGTAGTATGGGGGGAGGATACGAGCAGTACTTC
NA	TRBV6-2/TRBV6-3	TRBJ1-2	NA	CASSPAGHYGYTF	TGTGCCAGCAGCCCCGCAGGGCACTATGGCTACACCTTC
once	TRBV6-1	TRBJ2-3	TRBD2	CASSGLAPATIRTDTQYF	TGTGCCAGCAGTGGACTAGCGCCAGCCACCATTCGCACAGATACGCAGTATTTT
NA	TRBV7-2	TRBJ1-4	NA	CASSDYGTTNEKLFF	TGTGCCAGCAGCGACTACGGGACAACTAATGAAAAACTGTTTTTT
NA	TRBV29-1	TRBJ1-1	TRBD1	CSVGGQGNTEAFF	TGCAGCGTTGGGGGACAGGGGAACACTGAAGCTTTCTTT
NA	TRBV6-5	TRBJ2-7	NA	CASSYKGFEYEQYF	TGTGCCAGCAGTTACAAGGGGTTTGAGTACGAGCAGTACTTC
NA	TRBV6-1	TRBJ2-1	TRBD1	CASSDRDRGRNEQFF	TGTGCCAGCAGTGACCGGGACAGGGGGCGAAATGAGCAGTTCTTC